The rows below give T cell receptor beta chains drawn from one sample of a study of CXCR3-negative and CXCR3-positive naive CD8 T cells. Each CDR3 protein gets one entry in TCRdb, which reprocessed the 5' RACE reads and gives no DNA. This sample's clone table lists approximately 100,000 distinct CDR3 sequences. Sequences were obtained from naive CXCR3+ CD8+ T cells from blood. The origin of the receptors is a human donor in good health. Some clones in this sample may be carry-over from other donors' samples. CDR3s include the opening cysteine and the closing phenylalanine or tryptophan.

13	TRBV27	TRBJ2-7	CASSLSLSYEQYF
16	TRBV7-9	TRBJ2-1	CASSPQFGRELDEQFF
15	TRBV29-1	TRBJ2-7	CSVEGARGLSYEQYF
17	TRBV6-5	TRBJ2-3	CASSFATAGENTDTQYF
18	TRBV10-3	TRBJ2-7	CAIRRQAPRPGGAYEQYF
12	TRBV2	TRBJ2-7	CASSDRKIEQYF
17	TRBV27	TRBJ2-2	CASSFSGGLGYTGELFF
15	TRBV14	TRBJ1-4	CASSPGQLGDEKLFF
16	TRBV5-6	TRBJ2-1	CASSLLPSGSYNEQFF
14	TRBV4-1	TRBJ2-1	CASSQGQGGNEQFF
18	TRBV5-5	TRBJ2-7	CASSLGRTGLNTHYEQYF
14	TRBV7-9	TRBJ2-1	CANKAREDWNEQFF
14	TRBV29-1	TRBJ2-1	CSVEAEILYNEQFF
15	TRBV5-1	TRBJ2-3	CASSLVSGATDTQYF
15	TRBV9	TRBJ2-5	CASSVVPSGGETQYF
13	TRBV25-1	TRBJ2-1	CASSLAGSDEQFF
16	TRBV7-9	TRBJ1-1	CASSSGTGVYNTEAFF
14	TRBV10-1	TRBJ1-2	CASDGGGSDYGYTF
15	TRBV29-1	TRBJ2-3	CSVTGTLRLSDTQYF
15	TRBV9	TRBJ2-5	CASSVFWGQGETQYF
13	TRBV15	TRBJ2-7	CATSRDGAYEQYF
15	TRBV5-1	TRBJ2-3	CASSLESRRTDTQYF
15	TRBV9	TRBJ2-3	CASSVYGVSTDTQYF
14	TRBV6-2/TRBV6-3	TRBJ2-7	CASSYEPSAYEQYF
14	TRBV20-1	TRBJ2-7	CSAFTSGPPYEQYF
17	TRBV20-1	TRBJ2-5	CSASRLRPGHSQETQYF
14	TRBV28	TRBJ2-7	CASSFRGVRYEQYF
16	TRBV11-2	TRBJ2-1	CASSLVRSLRANEQFF
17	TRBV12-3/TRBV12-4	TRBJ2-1	CASSPGTSGTAYNEQFF
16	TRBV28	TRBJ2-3	CASSLLGNPQTDTQYF
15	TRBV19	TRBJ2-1	CATEQVSSSYNEQFF
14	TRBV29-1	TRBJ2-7	CSVVHPGAYYEQYF
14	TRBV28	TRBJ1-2	CASSTAGTPYGYTF
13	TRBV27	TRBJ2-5	CASRLLGEETQYF
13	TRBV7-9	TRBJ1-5	CASSLVGNQPQHF
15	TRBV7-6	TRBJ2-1	CASSPPDGSYNEQFF
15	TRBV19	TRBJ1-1	CATRTGAALNTEAFF
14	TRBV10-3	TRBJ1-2	CAISESSGYYGYTF
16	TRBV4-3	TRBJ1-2	CASSQDSRGFAYGYTF
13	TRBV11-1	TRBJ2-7	CASSLARFYEQYF
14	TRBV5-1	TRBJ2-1	CASSRTGGYNEQFF
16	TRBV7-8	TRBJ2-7	CASSPIAMGLPYEQYF
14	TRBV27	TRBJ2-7	CASSRTQGSYEQYF
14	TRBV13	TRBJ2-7	CASSLALAGDEQYF
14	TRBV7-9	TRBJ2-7	CASIGQGYVYEQYF
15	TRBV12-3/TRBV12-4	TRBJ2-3	CASSLSWRDTDTQYF
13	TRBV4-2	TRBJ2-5	CASSQDFGGTQYF
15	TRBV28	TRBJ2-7	CASSPYRVIPYEQYF
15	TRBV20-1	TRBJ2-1	CSARDRTSGPHEQFF